The rows below give T cell receptor beta chains drawn from one sample of a study of blood T cell repertoires in COVID-19. The method was immunoSEQ multiplex PCR; TCRdb's version includes in-frame clones alone and lacks a portion of them. This table holds fewer than 250,000 clones, more than 65% found once. Sequencing was carried out using PBMCs or T cells enriched from blood (not recorded which). The receptors stem from a woman aged 50 to 65 with acute COVID-19. The CDR3 runs from the conserved cysteine through the conserved F or W. D genes are given only for firm matches. Not all rows give a size; the values are once, few, many and, for expanded clones, a class.

d_gene: NA; v_gene: TRBV5-1; abundance: few; j_gene: TRBJ1-2; CDR3nt: TGCGCCAGCAGCTTGGAACAGGGTGCGGGCTATGGCTACACCTTC; CDR3aa: CASSLEQGAGYGYTF
d_gene: TRBD1; v_gene: TRBV27; abundance: NA; j_gene: TRBJ1-2; CDR3nt: TGTGCCAGCCGGACAGGGAGGGACTATGGCTACACCTTC; CDR3aa: CASRTGRDYGYTF
d_gene: TRBD1; v_gene: TRBV19; abundance: NA; j_gene: TRBJ1-3; CDR3nt: TGTGCCAGTATTCTGGGGACAGGCATCTCTGGAAACACCATATATTTT; CDR3aa: CASILGTGISGNTIYF
d_gene: TRBD1; v_gene: TRBV28; abundance: many; j_gene: TRBJ1-4; CDR3nt: TGTGCCAGCAGTCAAATCCAGGGGGTTAGGGAAAAACTGTTTTTT; CDR3aa: CASSQIQGVREKLFF
d_gene: NA; v_gene: TRBV3-1/TRBV3-2; abundance: NA; j_gene: TRBJ2-3; CDR3nt: TGTGCCAGCAGACTCGGGTGGTCGGATACGCAGTATTTT; CDR3aa: CASRLGWSDTQYF
d_gene: NA; v_gene: TRBV2; abundance: NA; j_gene: TRBJ2-2; CDR3nt: TGTGCCACGCGGGCAGAAACGAACACCGGGGAGCTGTTTTTT; CDR3aa: CATRAETNTGELFF
d_gene: TRBD1; v_gene: TRBV3-1/TRBV3-2; abundance: NA; j_gene: TRBJ2-1; CDR3nt: TGTGCCAGCAGCCTCCGGGACAGGGCCTACAATGAGCAGTTCTTC; CDR3aa: CASSLRDRAYNEQFF
d_gene: TRBD1; v_gene: TRBV6-1; abundance: NA; j_gene: TRBJ1-5; CDR3nt: TGTGCCAGCAGTGAAATTGGAGGACAGGGCAATCAGCCCCAGCATTTT; CDR3aa: CASSEIGGQGNQPQHF
d_gene: TRBD1; v_gene: TRBV27; abundance: NA; j_gene: TRBJ1-4; CDR3nt: TGTGCCAGCAGTTCGGGACAGCCATCTAATGAAAAACTGTTTTTT; CDR3aa: CASSSGQPSNEKLFF
d_gene: NA; v_gene: TRBV28; abundance: NA; j_gene: TRBJ1-5; CDR3nt: TGTGCCAGCAGGGATTGGGGTGGAAAGGGGGGCAATCAGCCCCAGCATTTT; CDR3aa: CASRDWGGKGGNQPQHF
d_gene: TRBD1; v_gene: TRBV12-3/TRBV12-4; abundance: NA; j_gene: TRBJ2-1; CDR3nt: TGTTCGAACAGGGGAGCAAAGCCACAGTTCTTC; CDR3aa: CSNRGAKPQFF
d_gene: NA; v_gene: TRBV6-5; abundance: few; j_gene: TRBJ1-2; CDR3nt: TGTGCCAGCAGTTCGATCCAGGGATTTGGGATTTATGGCTACACCTTC; CDR3aa: CASSSIQGFGIYGYTF
d_gene: TRBD1; v_gene: TRBV28; abundance: NA; j_gene: TRBJ1-2; CDR3nt: TGTGCCAGCAGTCCCTCGGACAGGGATGGCTACACCTTC; CDR3aa: CASSPSDRDGYTF
d_gene: TRBD1; v_gene: TRBV19; abundance: NA; j_gene: TRBJ2-3; CDR3nt: TGTGCCAGTAGTGACAGGGGGACAGATACGCAGTATTTT; CDR3aa: CASSDRGTDTQYF
d_gene: NA; v_gene: TRBV7-3; abundance: many; j_gene: TRBJ2-1; CDR3nt: TGTGCCAGCAGCTATGGGGGGGCCGGAAATGAGCAGTTCTTC; CDR3aa: CASSYGGAGNEQFF
d_gene: TRBD2; v_gene: TRBV9; abundance: few; j_gene: TRBJ2-1; CDR3nt: TGTGCCAGCAGCGCCGAACCGGGACTAGCGGGGGTCGAGCAGTTCTTC; CDR3aa: CASSAEPGLAGVEQFF
d_gene: NA; v_gene: TRBV3-1/TRBV3-2; abundance: NA; j_gene: TRBJ1-5; CDR3nt: TGTGCCAGCAGCCAAGGCGGTTCGGTTTCCAATCAGCCCCAGCATTTT; CDR3aa: CASSQGGSVSNQPQHF
d_gene: TRBD2; v_gene: TRBV7-6; abundance: NA; j_gene: TRBJ2-3; CDR3nt: TGTGCCAGCAGCTTAGCGAGCGGGGGGGGCACAGATACGCAGTATTTT; CDR3aa: CASSLASGGGTDTQYF
d_gene: TRBD1; v_gene: TRBV19; abundance: few; j_gene: TRBJ1-5; CDR3nt: TGTGCCAGTGAGCCGGGGTACAGGGGACGCTGGCCCCAGCATTTT; CDR3aa: CASEPGYRGRWPQHF
d_gene: TRBD2; v_gene: TRBV5-1; abundance: NA; j_gene: TRBJ2-3; CDR3nt: TGCGCCAGCAGCGCCACTAGCGGGGGAACCACAGATACGCAGTATTTT; CDR3aa: CASSATSGGTTDTQYF
d_gene: TRBD1; v_gene: TRBV24-1; abundance: NA; j_gene: TRBJ1-1; CDR3nt: TGTGCCACCAGTGACGTCCCCGGGACAGGGGAGGCTGAAGCTTTCTTT; CDR3aa: CATSDVPGTGEAEAFF
d_gene: TRBD2; v_gene: TRBV3-1/TRBV3-2; abundance: NA; j_gene: TRBJ2-2; CDR3nt: TGTGCCAGCAGCCGACATATAACTAGCGCGGGCGGGGAGCTGTTTTTT; CDR3aa: CASSRHITSAGGELFF
d_gene: NA; v_gene: TRBV29-1; abundance: NA; j_gene: TRBJ2-1; CDR3nt: TGCAGCGTTGAACAGGGGAAGGGGCACAATGAGCAGTTCTTC; CDR3aa: CSVEQGKGHNEQFF
d_gene: NA; v_gene: TRBV28; abundance: NA; j_gene: TRBJ1-2; CDR3nt: TGTGCCAGCAGTTTTACAGGGACCTATGGCTACACCTTC; CDR3aa: CASSFTGTYGYTF
d_gene: TRBD1; v_gene: TRBV11-3; abundance: NA; j_gene: TRBJ2-1; CDR3nt: TGTGCCAGCAGCAACCGGGACAGGGGGCGACGAAATGAGCAGTTCTTC; CDR3aa: CASSNRDRGRRNEQFF
d_gene: TRBD2; v_gene: TRBV5-1; abundance: NA; j_gene: TRBJ2-3; CDR3nt: TGCGCCAGCAGCACCGGACTAGCGGGGAGCACAGATACGCAGTATTTT; CDR3aa: CASSTGLAGSTDTQYF
d_gene: TRBD2; v_gene: TRBV14; abundance: NA; j_gene: TRBJ2-1; CDR3nt: TGTGCCAGCAGCCATGCCCGCGGGATTAGCGGGGGGCGTGTGGGTGAGCAGTTCTTC; CDR3aa: CASSHARGISGGRVGEQFF
d_gene: NA; v_gene: TRBV5-1; abundance: few; j_gene: TRBJ1-1; CDR3nt: TGCGCCAGCAGCCCACGACTGGGTGGGACTGAAGCTTTCTTT; CDR3aa: CASSPRLGGTEAFF
d_gene: NA; v_gene: TRBV9; abundance: NA; j_gene: TRBJ1-5; CDR3nt: TGTGCCAGCAGCGTAGCCCCAAGCAATCAGCCCCAGCATTTT; CDR3aa: CASSVAPSNQPQHF
d_gene: TRBD1; v_gene: TRBV7-7; abundance: NA; j_gene: TRBJ2-2; CDR3nt: TGTGCCAGCAGCTTAGAGAGGGGGCTGGGTACCGGGGAGCTGTTTTTT; CDR3aa: CASSLERGLGTGELFF
d_gene: TRBD1; v_gene: TRBV25-1; abundance: NA; j_gene: TRBJ2-1; CDR3nt: TGTGCCAGCAGTGAATATAGGGGGCTAAACAATGAGCAGTTCTTC; CDR3aa: CASSEYRGLNNEQFF
d_gene: TRBD1; v_gene: TRBV7-2; abundance: many; j_gene: TRBJ1-4; CDR3nt: TGTGCCAGCAGCTTAGGCAGGGGGTTGCGAGAAAAACTGTTTTTT; CDR3aa: CASSLGRGLREKLFF
d_gene: NA; v_gene: TRBV10-1; abundance: NA; j_gene: TRBJ2-6; CDR3nt: TGCGCCAGCAGCGAGATCCGCGGAGGGGCCAACGTCCTGACTTTC; CDR3aa: CASSEIRGGANVLTF
d_gene: NA; v_gene: TRBV1; abundance: once; j_gene: TRBJ1-4; CDR3nt: TGCACCAGCAGCCTCCTACAGGATGAAAAACTGTTTTTT; CDR3aa: CTSSLLQDEKLFF
d_gene: NA; v_gene: TRBV10-3; abundance: NA; j_gene: TRBJ1-2; CDR3nt: TGTGCCATCAGCGGGGCGGGGGGCCCGGGAGGCTACACCTTC; CDR3aa: CAISGAGGPGGYTF
d_gene: TRBD1; v_gene: TRBV12-5; abundance: NA; j_gene: TRBJ2-3; CDR3nt: TGTGCTAGTGGACAGGGGAGCACAGATACGCAGTATTTT; CDR3aa: CASGQGSTDTQYF
d_gene: NA; v_gene: TRBV4-3; abundance: NA; j_gene: TRBJ1-4; CDR3nt: TGCGCCAGCAGCCAACAGGACAGTGCTAATGAAAAACTGTTTTTT; CDR3aa: CASSQQDSANEKLFF
d_gene: TRBD1; v_gene: TRBV11-2; abundance: NA; j_gene: TRBJ2-5; CDR3nt: TGTGCCAGCAGCACGCGGAGGGACAGGGGAAGAGAGACCCAGTACTTC; CDR3aa: CASSTRRDRGRETQYF
d_gene: TRBD1; v_gene: TRBV4-1; abundance: NA; j_gene: TRBJ1-1; CDR3nt: TGCGCCAGCAGCCAGACAGGGGCCACTGAAGCTTTCTTT; CDR3aa: CASSQTGATEAFF
d_gene: TRBD1; v_gene: TRBV3-1/TRBV3-2; abundance: NA; j_gene: TRBJ1-4; CDR3nt: TGTGCCAGCAGCGAACCGGGACAGGGGGCGAGTGGTGAAAAACTGTTTTTT; CDR3aa: CASSEPGQGASGEKLFF
d_gene: NA; v_gene: TRBV20-1; abundance: few; j_gene: TRBJ1-2; CDR3nt: TGCAGGGGGGAGGGTAACTATGGCTACACCTTC; CDR3aa: CRGEGNYGYTF
d_gene: TRBD2; v_gene: TRBV5-1; abundance: NA; j_gene: TRBJ2-2; CDR3nt: TGCGCCAGCAGCTCCGGGGTAGCGGGGGGTCTCACCGGGGAGCTGTTTTTT; CDR3aa: CASSSGVAGGLTGELFF
d_gene: TRBD1; v_gene: TRBV5-6; abundance: NA; j_gene: TRBJ1-6; CDR3nt: TGTGCCAGCAGCCGACCGGGACAGTCGAATTCACCCCTCCACTTT; CDR3aa: CASSRPGQSNSPLHF
d_gene: NA; v_gene: TRBV6-5; abundance: NA; j_gene: TRBJ2-1; CDR3nt: TGTGCCAGCAGTTACAAGCGGCCTCACAATGAGCAGTTCTTC; CDR3aa: CASSYKRPHNEQFF
d_gene: TRBD1; v_gene: TRBV7-6; abundance: NA; j_gene: TRBJ1-2; CDR3nt: TGTGCCAGCAGCGACTCGTCTACAGGGGGCATTAATGGCTACACCTTC; CDR3aa: CASSDSSTGGINGYTF
d_gene: TRBD1; v_gene: TRBV6-5; abundance: few; j_gene: TRBJ1-6; CDR3nt: TGTGCCAGCAGTCAGGACAGGGGGCTATCACCCCTCCACTTT; CDR3aa: CASSQDRGLSPLHF
d_gene: TRBD1; v_gene: TRBV28; abundance: NA; j_gene: TRBJ2-6; CDR3nt: TGTGCCAGCCGGACAGGGGGCGCAACTGGGGCCAACGTCCTGACTTTC; CDR3aa: CASRTGGATGANVLTF
d_gene: NA; v_gene: TRBV28; abundance: NA; j_gene: TRBJ1-3; CDR3nt: TGTGCCAGCAGACCCCCGGGGGGAAACACCATATATTTT; CDR3aa: CASRPPGGNTIYF
d_gene: TRBD1; v_gene: TRBV7-9; abundance: NA; j_gene: TRBJ2-1; CDR3nt: TGTGCCAGCAGCTCTATGACAGGGAGCTCCTACAATGAGCAGTTCTTC; CDR3aa: CASSSMTGSSYNEQFF
d_gene: NA; v_gene: TRBV29-1; abundance: NA; j_gene: TRBJ1-2; CDR3nt: TGCAGCGTTGAGATTTCTCAGCGGAATGGCTACACCTTC; CDR3aa: CSVEISQRNGYTF
d_gene: TRBD2; v_gene: TRBV6-2/TRBV6-3; abundance: NA; j_gene: TRBJ2-5; CDR3nt: TGTGCCAGCAGTACCCTTACTAGCGGGGGTCCGGTCTGGACCCAGTACTTC; CDR3aa: CASSTLTSGGPVWTQYF
d_gene: NA; v_gene: TRBV6-5; abundance: NA; j_gene: TRBJ2-6; CDR3nt: TGTGCCAGCAGTTACGGCCTCGACAGGGCCAACGTCCTGACTTTC; CDR3aa: CASSYGLDRANVLTF
d_gene: NA; v_gene: TRBV14; abundance: NA; j_gene: TRBJ1-4; CDR3nt: TGTGCCAGCAGCCGTCAGAGGTCTCGAATGGAAAAACTGTTTTTT; CDR3aa: CASSRQRSRMEKLFF
d_gene: TRBD1; v_gene: TRBV10-3; abundance: once; j_gene: TRBJ1-3; CDR3nt: TGTGCCATCAGCCTACAGGGGCGGACCATATATTTT; CDR3aa: CAISLQGRTIYF
d_gene: NA; v_gene: TRBV28; abundance: NA; j_gene: TRBJ2-3; CDR3nt: TGTGCCAGCAGTTTAAGGGGACTTCAGCATACGCAGTATTTT; CDR3aa: CASSLRGLQHTQYF